Shown below are 14 T cell receptor beta chains from a single sample sequenced in a study of T cell changes during pregnancy in multiple sclerosis. Method: immunoSEQ multiplex PCR; TCRdb's copy keeps in-frame clones and lacks some. The sample yields about 64,000 clones, approximately 91% seen once. This specimen was peripheral blood, taken in the second trimester of pregnancy. The source of these receptors is a female donor with multiple sclerosis, enrolled in a pregnancy study.

The chain joins TRBV6-5 to TRBJ1-5; D remains unclear. Germline V gene lookup returns CDR1 MNHEY and CDR2 SVGAGI. This CDR3 contains 13 residues. The V end lost 6 bases, the J end lost 7 bases, and 13 bases lay between the germline ends. In nucleotides, the CDR3 is TGTGCCAGCAGACAAGGACTATGGCAGCCCCAGCATTTT. This encodes CASRQGLWQPQHF.

The rearrangement links TRBV14 to TRBJ1-1, with a tentative D call TRBD1 (5 bases). The CDR3 is 16 residues long. The V gene's germline CDR1 is SGHDN and CDR2 FVKESK. Trimming took 4 bases from V and 2 from J, leaving 17 bases between them. The CDR3 loop reads CASSPDILWGNTEAFF. The CDR3 coding sequence is TGTGCCAGCAGCCCCGACATCCTCTGGGGCAACACTGAAGCTTTCTTT.

The chain joins TRBV7-2 to TRBJ2-7; 13 bases align to TRBD2. The CDR3 is 17 amino acids. Germline V lookup: CDR1 SGHTA, CDR2 FQGNSA. After removal of 5 bases from V and 4 bases from J, the junction contained 11 bases not matched to a gene. Written as DNA, the CDR3 is TGTGCCAGCAGCCCGGGACTAGCGGGGCCAAGGGTTTACGAGCAGTACTTC. Translation gives CASSPGLAGPRVYEQYF.

The gene calls are TRBV2 and TRBJ2-7; 9 bases map to TRBD1. V was pared by 9 bases and J by 3 bases, with 3 bases of the junction left unmatched. This CDR3 spans 12 amino acids. Germline V gene data show CDR1 as SNHLY and CDR2 as FYNNEI. CDR3 region: CARGQGRYEQYF. CDR3 DNA: TGTGCCAGGGGACAGGGCCGCTACGAGCAGTACTTC. The variable domain in full, with the rest retrieved from reference TRBV2 and TRBJ2-7, is EPEVTQTPSHQVTQMGQEVILRCVPISNHLYFYWYRQILGQKVEFLVSFYNNEISEKSEIFDDQFSVERPDGSNFTLKIRSTKLEDSAMYFCARGQGRYEQYFGPGTRLTVT.

The J gene is TRBJ1-1, the V gene TRBV5-4, with unresolved D. Looked up from germline, CDR1 is SGHNT and CDR2 is YYREEE (reference sequence). CDR3 size: 14 residues. V gave up 0 bases and J gave up 6 bases, with 12 bases separating them. Here the CDR3 DNA reads TGTGCCAGCAGCTTGGCCGCGGGTAGCGCTGAAGCTTTCTTT. This gives the protein CASSLAAGSAEAFF.

This clone was picked up one time. V usage is TRBV15 and J usage is TRBJ1-2, with 8 bases fitting TRBD1. CDR1 and CDR2 (germline): LNHNV, YYDKDF (reference sequence). The CDR3 is 15 residues long. The V segment lost 2 bases and the J segment 3 bases; nucleotides outside the gene matches: 5. The CDR3 sequence: CATSRRTGPDYGYTF. CDR3 bases: TGTGCCACCAGCAGACGGACAGGGCCTGACTATGGCTACACCTTC. Filled out from reference TRBV15 and TRBJ1-2, the complete variable domain reads DAMVIQNPRYQVTQFGKPVTLSCSQTLNHNVMYWYQQKSSQAPKLLFHYYDKDFNNEADTPDNFQSRRPNTSFCFLDIRSPGLGDTAMYLCATSRRTGPDYGYTFGSGTRLTVV.

The chain combines TRBV9 with TRBJ1-2; D is uncertain. The V and J ends lost 0 bases and 6 bases respectively, with 9 bases between them. The CDR3 is made up of 13 amino acids. Looked up from germline, CDR1 is SGDLS and CDR2 is YYNGEE. CDR3 sequence (DNA): TGTGCCAGCAGCGTAGGGCCCGTGAATGGCTACACCTTC. It is translated as CASSVGPVNGYTF. Variable domain in full (rest from reference TRBV9 and TRBJ1-2): DSGVTQTPKHLITATGQRVTLRCSPRSGDLSVYWYQQSLDQGLQFLIQYYNGEERAKGNILERFSAQQFPDLHSELNLSSLELGDSALYFCASSVGPVNGYTFGSGTRLTVV.

The table lists this clone with a few counts. The chain combines TRBV5-1 with TRBJ1-1; 7 bases are shared with TRBD1. Trimming at V came to 1 base and at J to 3 bases, leaving 6 bases not matched to a gene. Germline assignment: CDR1 SGHRS and CDR2 YFSETQ. The CDR3 consists of 15 residues. The CDR3 coding sequence is TGCGCCAGCAGCTTGCGACAGGGTAGGGACACTGAAGCTTTCTTT. It codes for CASSLRQGRDTEAFF. Variable domain in full (rest from reference TRBV5-1 and TRBJ1-1): KAGVTQTPRYLIKTRGQQVTLSCSPISGHRSVSWYQQTPGQGLQFLFEYFSETQRNKGNFPGRFSGRQFSNSRSEMNVSTLELGDSALYLCASSLRQGRDTEAFFGQGTRLTVV.

This chain connects TRBV10-2 to TRBJ2-7; D gene unclear. Looked up from germline, CDR1 is WSHSY and CDR2 is SAAADI. Trimming stripped 5 bases from V and 0 bases from J, with 11 bases between. The CDR3 spans 14 residues. CDR3 nucleotides: TGCGCCAGCAGTAGGCGGTTGACCTCCTACGAGCAGTACTTC. As protein: CASSRRLTSYEQYF.

The rearrangement links TRBV7-9 to TRBJ1-2; D is uncertain. The V end lost 4 bases, the J end lost 6 bases, and 15 bases lay between the germline ends. CDR3 size: 14 residues. Germline V lookup: CDR1 SEHNR, CDR2 FQNEAQ (reference sequence). The CDR3 DNA is TGTGCCAGCAGCTATGACGAGGCGATACATGGCTACACCTTC. Its translation is CASSYDEAIHGYTF.

The chain is built from TRBV2 and TRBJ1-4; D ambiguous. V was trimmed by 8 bases and J by 2 bases, leaving 12 bases between them. CDR1 is SNHLY, CDR2 FYNNEI, per germline. The CDR3 is 14 residues long. The CDR3 bases are TGTGCCAGCCTAGCGGGTCGGACTAATGAAAAACTGTTTTTT. Protein: CASLAGRTNEKLFF.

For the CDR3, the DNA is TGTGCCATCAGTGAGACCCCCGGACAGGGGAGGGAGACCCAGTACTTC. It yields the protein CAISETPGQGRETQYF. This sequence joins TRBV10-3 and TRBJ2-5; 9 bases match TRBD1. The germline V gene encodes CDR1 ENHRY and CDR2 SYGVKD. Trimming at V came to 2 bases and at J to 5 bases, leaving 9 bases not matched to a gene. The CDR3 is 16 amino acids.

V usage is TRBV2 and J usage is TRBJ1-2; no definite D call. The V gene lost 1 base and the J gene lost 5 bases, with 11 bases spanning the gap. The CDR3 length is 14 residues. Germline V gene data show CDR1 as SNHLY and CDR2 as FYNNEI. Written as DNA, the CDR3 is TGTGCCAGCAGTGAAGGACAAAGGAATTATGGCTACACCTTC. As protein: CASSEGQRNYGYTF.

The count of this clone is one. The chain is built from TRBV5-1 and TRBJ2-7; TRBD1 might be the D (6 bases). Germline CDR1 SGHRS, CDR2 YFSETQ. V was pared by 3 bases and J by 0 bases, with 13 bases between. CDR3 length: 15 residues. The CDR3 DNA follows: TGCGCCAGCAGCTCGACAGGCCTCCGCTCCTACGAGCAGTACTTC. It is translated as CASSSTGLRSYEQYF.